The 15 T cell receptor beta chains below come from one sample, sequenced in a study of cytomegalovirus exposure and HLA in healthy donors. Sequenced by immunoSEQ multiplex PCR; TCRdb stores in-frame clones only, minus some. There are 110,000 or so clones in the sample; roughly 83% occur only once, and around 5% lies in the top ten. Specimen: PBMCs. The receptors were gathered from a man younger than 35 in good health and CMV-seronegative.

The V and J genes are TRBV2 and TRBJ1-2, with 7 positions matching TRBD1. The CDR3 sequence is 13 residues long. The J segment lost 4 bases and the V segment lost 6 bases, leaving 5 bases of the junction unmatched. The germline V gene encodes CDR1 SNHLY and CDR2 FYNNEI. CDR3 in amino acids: CASSPQGPYGYTF. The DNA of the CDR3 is TGTGCCAGCAGCCCACAGGGGCCCTATGGCTACACCTTC.

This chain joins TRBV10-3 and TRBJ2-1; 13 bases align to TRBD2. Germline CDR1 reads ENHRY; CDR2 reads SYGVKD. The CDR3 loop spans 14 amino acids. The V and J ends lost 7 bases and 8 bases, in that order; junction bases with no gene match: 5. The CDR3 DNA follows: TGTGCCATCAAAACTAGCGGGGGGGCGGATGAGCAGTTCTTC. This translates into CAIKTSGGADEQFF.

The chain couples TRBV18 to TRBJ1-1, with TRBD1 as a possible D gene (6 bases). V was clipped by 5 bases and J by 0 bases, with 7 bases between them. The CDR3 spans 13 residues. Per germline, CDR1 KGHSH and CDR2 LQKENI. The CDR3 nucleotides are TGTGCCAGCTCAGCAGGGGTGAACACTGAAGCTTTCTTT. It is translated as CASSAGVNTEAFF.

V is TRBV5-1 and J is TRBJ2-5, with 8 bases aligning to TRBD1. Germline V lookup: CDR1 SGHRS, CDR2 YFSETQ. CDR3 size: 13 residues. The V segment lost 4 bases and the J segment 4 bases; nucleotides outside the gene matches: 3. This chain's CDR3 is CASSGDRGETQYF. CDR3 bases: TGCGCCAGCAGCGGAGACAGGGGAGAGACCCAGTACTTC.

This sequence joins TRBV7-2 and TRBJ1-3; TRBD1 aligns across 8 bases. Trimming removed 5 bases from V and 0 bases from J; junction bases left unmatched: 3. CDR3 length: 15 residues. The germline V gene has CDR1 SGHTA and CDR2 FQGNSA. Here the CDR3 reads CASSPDRGSGNTIYF. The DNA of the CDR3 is TGTGCCAGCAGCCCCGACAGGGGCTCTGGAAACACCATATATTTT.

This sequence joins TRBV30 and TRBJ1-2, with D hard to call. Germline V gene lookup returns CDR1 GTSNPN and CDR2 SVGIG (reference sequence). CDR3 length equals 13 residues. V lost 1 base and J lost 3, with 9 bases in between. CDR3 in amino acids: CAWSDGRDYGYTF. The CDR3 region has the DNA TGTGCCTGGAGTGATGGGAGGGACTATGGCTACACCTTC.

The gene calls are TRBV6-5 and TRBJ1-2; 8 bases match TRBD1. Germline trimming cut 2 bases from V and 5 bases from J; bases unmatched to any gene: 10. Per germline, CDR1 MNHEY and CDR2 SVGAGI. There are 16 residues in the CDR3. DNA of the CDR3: TGTGCCAGCAGTTACAGAACAGGACAGGGTGGATATGGCTACACCTTC. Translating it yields CASSYRTGQGGYGYTF.

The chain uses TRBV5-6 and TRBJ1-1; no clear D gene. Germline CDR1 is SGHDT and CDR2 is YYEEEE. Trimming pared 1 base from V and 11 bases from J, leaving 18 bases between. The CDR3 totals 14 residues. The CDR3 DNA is TGTGCCAGCAGCTTGAGTGGGCCCTCGCTTGAGGCTTTCTTT. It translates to CASSLSGPSLEAFF.

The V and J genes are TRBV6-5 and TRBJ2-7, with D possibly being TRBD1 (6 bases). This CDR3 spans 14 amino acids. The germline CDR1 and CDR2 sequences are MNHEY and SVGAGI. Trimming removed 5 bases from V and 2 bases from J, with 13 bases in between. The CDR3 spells CASSRGRGAYEQYF. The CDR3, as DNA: TGTGCCAGCAGTAGGGGCAGGGGAGCCTACGAGCAGTACTTC.

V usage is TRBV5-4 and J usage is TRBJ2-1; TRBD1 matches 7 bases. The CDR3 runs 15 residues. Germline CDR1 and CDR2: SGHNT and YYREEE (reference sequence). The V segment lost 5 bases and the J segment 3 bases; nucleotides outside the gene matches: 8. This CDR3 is CASRRDSGNYNEQFF. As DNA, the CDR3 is TGTGCCAGCAGGAGGGACAGTGGGAACTACAATGAGCAGTTCTTC.

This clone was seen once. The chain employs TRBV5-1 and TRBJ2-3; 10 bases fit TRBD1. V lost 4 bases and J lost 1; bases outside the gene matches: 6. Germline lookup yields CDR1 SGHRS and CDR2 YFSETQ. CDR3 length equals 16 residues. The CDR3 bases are TGCGCCAGCAGCCGCCTTGGGACAGGGGGCACAGATACGCAGTATTTT. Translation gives CASSRLGTGGTDTQYF.

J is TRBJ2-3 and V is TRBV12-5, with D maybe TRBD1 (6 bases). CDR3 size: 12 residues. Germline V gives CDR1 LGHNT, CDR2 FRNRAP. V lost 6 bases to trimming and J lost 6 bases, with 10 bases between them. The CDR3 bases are TGTGCTAGTGGCCCCGACAGGGATACGCAGTATTTT. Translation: CASGPDRDTQYF.

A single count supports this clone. The DNA of the CDR3 is TGTGCCAGCAGCGCGGACAGGGCCACTGAAGCTTTCTTT. It translates to CASSADRATEAFF. J is TRBJ1-1 and V is TRBV6-4; 8 bases are shared with TRBD1. Germline assignment: CDR1 MRHNA and CDR2 SNTAGT. This CDR3 spans 13 amino acids. The V and J ends lost 6 bases and 4 bases, in that order; junction bases with no gene match: 4.

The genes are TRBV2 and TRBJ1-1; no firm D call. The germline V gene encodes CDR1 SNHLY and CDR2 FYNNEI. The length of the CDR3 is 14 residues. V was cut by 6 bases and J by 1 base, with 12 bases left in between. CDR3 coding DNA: TGTGCCAGCAGAGCGGTACATTCGAACACTGAAGCTTTCTTT. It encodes CASRAVHSNTEAFF.

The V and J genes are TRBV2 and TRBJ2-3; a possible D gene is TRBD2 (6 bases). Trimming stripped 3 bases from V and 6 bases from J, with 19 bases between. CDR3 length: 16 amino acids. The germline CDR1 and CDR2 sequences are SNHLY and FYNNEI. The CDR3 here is CASSDRLLAGGDTQYF. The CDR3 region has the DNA TGTGCCAGCAGTGATAGGTTATTGGCAGGAGGGGATACGCAGTATTTT. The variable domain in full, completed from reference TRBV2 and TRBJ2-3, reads EPEVTQTPSHQVTQMGQEVILRCVPISNHLYFYWYRQILGQKVEFLVSFYNNEISEKSEIFDDQFSVERPDGSNFTLKIRSTKLEDSAMYFCASSDRLLAGGDTQYFGPGTRLTVL.